This is a list of T cell receptor beta chains from one sample in a study of T cells and Merkel cell carcinoma outcomes. Clones were read by immunoSEQ multiplex PCR, and TCRdb kept only the in-frame ones, dropping some. The data show under 1,200 clones, around 89% seen once. The sample comprised tumor tissue from Merkel cell carcinoma. These receptor sequences come from a human donor with Merkel cell carcinoma. Both conserved end residues are part of each CDR3. The D gene is left open where the match is weak. Size tells how often a clone was seen (once, few, many) or the class of an expanded clone, and some rows leave it out.

D	V	J	size	length	CDR3	DNA
TRBD2	TRBV9	TRBJ2-2	-	19	CASSVALLGGGPGTGELFF	TGTGCCAGCAGCGTAGCTCTACTCGGGGGAGGGCCGGGTACCGGGGAGCTGTTTTTT
-	TRBV9	TRBJ2-3	-	15	CASSVVGGTTDTQYF	TGTGCCAGCAGCGTAGTCGGTGGGACCACAGATACGCAGTATTTT
-	TRBV7-6	TRBJ2-5	once	15	CASNLYSSNQETQYF	TGTGCCAGCAACTTATACAGCAGCAATCAAGAGACCCAGTACTTC
-	TRBV30	TRBJ2-2	-	13	CAWSGQLTGELFF	TGTGCTTGGAGTGGACAGCTCACCGGGGAGCTGTTTTTT
-	TRBV7-6	TRBJ2-5	-	14	CASSLVGGEETQYF	TGTGCCAGCAGCTTAGTTGGGGGCGAAGAGACCCAGTACTTC
-	TRBV9	TRBJ2-1	-	13	CASSVLEKSRQFF	TGTGCCAGCAGCGTCTTGGAGAAGTCGAGGCAGTTCTTC
TRBD1	TRBV6-6	TRBJ1-2	-	14	CASRPQGAGYGYTF	TGTGCCAGCAGACCGCAGGGGGCAGGCTATGGCTACACCTTC
-	TRBV6-1	TRBJ1-3	-	15	CASRPSGTPGNTIYF	TGTGCCAGCAGACCTAGCGGGACTCCCGGAAACACCATATATTTT
-	TRBV9	TRBJ2-1	-	15	CASSAVLSSYNEQFF	TGTGCCAGCAGCGCGGTCTTGAGCTCCTACAATGAGCAGTTCTTC
-	TRBV18	TRBJ1-1	-	15	CASSPITAGNTEAFF	TGTGCCAGCTCACCAATCACGGCCGGAAACACTGAAGCTTTCTTT
TRBD2	TRBV9	TRBJ2-3	once	16	CASSVGLAGLTDTQYF	TGTGCCAGCAGCGTAGGTCTAGCGGGACTCACAGATACGCAGTATTTT
-	TRBV4-1	TRBJ2-5	-	13	CASSQASQETQYF	TGCGCCAGCAGCCAAGCAAGCCAAGAGACCCAGTACTTC
-	TRBV20-1	TRBJ1-2	-	9	CSANWEGTF	TGCAGTGCCAACTGGGAGGGCACCTTC
-	TRBV28	TRBJ1-2	-	14	CASSPGVNLGGYTF	TGTGCCAGCAGCCCCGGGGTCAATCTCGGAGGCTACACCTTC
-	TRBV4-3	TRBJ1-5	-	17	CASSQERADYSNQPQHF	TGCGCTAGCAGCCAAGAAAGGGCAGACTATAGCAATCAGCCCCAGCATTTT
-	TRBV6-5	TRBJ2-5	-	13	CASSRIGAETQYF	TGTGCCAGCAGTAGAATAGGGGCCGAGACCCAGTACTTC
TRBD1	TRBV5-4	TRBJ2-5	-	16	CASSSSGTGGLETQYF	TGTGCCAGCAGCTCATCCGGGACAGGGGGTTTAGAGACCCAGTACTTC
-	TRBV19	TRBJ1-2	-	15	CASRLLASRGYGYTF	TGTGCCAGTAGGCTCCTGGCCTCCCGCGGCTATGGCTACACCTTC
TRBD1	TRBV28	TRBJ1-1	-	16	CASSPQGRYIAVEAFF	TGTGCTAGCAGTCCACAGGGGCGGTACATTGCCGTTGAAGCTTTCTTT
-	TRBV10-2	TRBJ2-7	-	15	CASSDTRGLLGEQYF	TGCGCCAGCAGTGACACTCGGGGGCTTCTGGGGGAGCAGTACTTC
-	TRBV6-5	TRBJ1-1	-	13	CASRRDGNTEAFF	TGTGCCAGCAGACGGGACGGGAACACTGAAGCTTTCTTT
TRBD2	TRBV7-8	TRBJ2-3	-	15	CASTTMGGSTDTQYF	TGTGCCAGCACCACCATGGGGGGGAGTACAGATACGCAGTATTTT
TRBD1	TRBV29-1	TRBJ1-1	-	15	CSVAGQGDKNTEAFF	TGCAGCGTTGCCGGGCAGGGGGATAAGAACACTGAAGCTTTCTTT
-	TRBV5-4	TRBJ2-2	-	16	CASSRPQGGSGGELFF	TGTGCCAGCAGCAGGCCCCAGGGGGGTAGTGGCGGGGAGCTGTTTTTT
-	TRBV29-1	TRBJ2-7	-	15	CSVNLGRWGSGEQYF	TGCAGCGTTAACCTCGGACGGTGGGGGTCGGGGGAGCAGTACTTC
-	TRBV7-9	TRBJ2-1	-	14	CASSLGGVGAEQFF	TGTGCCAGCAGCTTAGGAGGGGTTGGGGCCGAGCAGTTCTTC
TRBD1	TRBV18	TRBJ1-2	-	13	CASSPGTALGYTF	TGTGCCAGCTCACCTGGGACAGCCCTTGGCTACACCTTC
-	TRBV15	TRBJ1-1	-	14	CATSIRLPGQRFFF	TGTGCCACCAGCATCAGGTTACCGGGACAACGCTTTTTCTTT
-	TRBV4-3	TRBJ1-1	-	19	CASSQWCRGEAGMNTEAFF	TGCGCCAGCAGCCAATGGTGCAGGGGCGAGGCTGGCATGAACACTGAAGCTTTCTTT
-	TRBV14	TRBJ1-2	-	15	CASSQDGRLSYGYTF	TGTGCCAGCAGCCAAGACGGTAGGTTGTCCTATGGCTACACCTTC
-	TRBV7-2	TRBJ2-3	-	13	CASSLDMADTQYF	TGTGCCAGCAGCTTAGATATGGCAGATACGCAGTATTTT
-	TRBV11-2	TRBJ2-1	-	13	CASSRDRYNEQFF	TGTGCCAGCAGCAGAGACAGGTACAATGAGCAGTTCTTC
TRBD1	TRBV5-4	TRBJ1-1	-	14	CASSLDGTGTEAFF	TGTGCCAGCAGCTTGGATGGGACAGGTACTGAAGCTTTTTTT